This T cell receptor beta chain was obtained from a study of T cell responses to AZD1222 COVID-19 vaccine. Comment on this clone: Its specificity is not known.

Study findings and constraints: Clonal diversity may have been underestimated, and the donors were mostly white British, with more females than males. Just a handful of AZD1222 recipients were seropositive at baseline.

Germline CDR1 LGHDT, CDR2 YNNKEL (reference sequence). V was pared by 11 bases and J by 0 bases, with 13 bases of the junction left unmatched. The CDR3 runs 16 residues. This table comes from immunoSEQ multiplex PCR, and its TCRdb copy is limited to in-frame clones, with some not included. The table has about 150,000 clones, roughly 80% seen once. V gene TRBV3-1 (or the pseudogene TRBV3-2) combines with J gene TRBJ1-3; 7 bases are shared with TRBD1. The clonotype comes from an adult in good health. Here the sequenced sample was peripheral blood, taken on day 0 of MenACWY control vaccination. CDR3 loop: CASREGAFLSGNTIYF. The CDR3 DNA sequence: TGTGCCTCGAGGGAGGGGGCTTTTCTCTCTGGAAACACCATATATTTT.